This TCR beta chain was identified in a study of cytomegalovirus exposure and HLA in healthy donors. About the study: The same platform used for the 650 to 700 first-cohort repertoires was also used for the 95 to 150 validation repertoires, as a later analysis reported.

General study findings and limits: The classifier was said to identify cytomegalovirus status with high specificity and sensitivity. Overall, approximately 150 TCR beta chains were annotated as cytomegalovirus-associated. Most TCR sequences proved rare, with some public TCRs found in many donors.

Worth noting for this clone: Its target is not known.

Data came from immunoSEQ multiplex PCR; TCRdb stores just in-frame clones and leaves some out. The top ten clones hold roughly 1.5% of a sample with some 150,000 clones, about 87% of them seen once. The receptor was derived from a woman in her thirties in good health and CMV-seronegative. What was sequenced was PBMCs.

This CDR3 is CASSLATGFSYTF. In DNA form, the CDR3 reads TGCGCCAGCAGCTTGGCCACAGGGTTCAGCTACACCTTC. The chain carries TRBV5-1 and TRBJ1-2; D perhaps matches TRBD1 (6 bases). The CDR3 is made up of 13 amino acids. Trimming shortened V by 0 bases and J by 9 bases, and 12 bases separated the two germline ends. In germline, CDR1 is SGHRS, CDR2 YFSETQ.